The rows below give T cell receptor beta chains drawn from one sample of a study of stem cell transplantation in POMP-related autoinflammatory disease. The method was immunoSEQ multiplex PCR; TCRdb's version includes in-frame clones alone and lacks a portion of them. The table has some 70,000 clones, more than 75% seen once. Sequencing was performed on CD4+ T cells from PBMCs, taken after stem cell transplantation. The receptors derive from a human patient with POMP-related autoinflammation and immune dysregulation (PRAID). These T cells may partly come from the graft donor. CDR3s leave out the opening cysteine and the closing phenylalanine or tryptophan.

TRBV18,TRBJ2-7,ASSPPNGRGDEQY
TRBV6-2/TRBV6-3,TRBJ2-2,ASSPGTGTGGAGELF
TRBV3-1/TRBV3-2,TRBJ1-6,ASSQDTNSPLH
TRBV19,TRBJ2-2,ASSGRTANTGELF
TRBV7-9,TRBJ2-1,ASSPRAGLYNEQF
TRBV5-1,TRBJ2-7,ASSLGGQGAAEQY
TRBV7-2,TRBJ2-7,ASSLVVGEAYEQY
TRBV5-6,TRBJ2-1,ASSPGQFYNEQF
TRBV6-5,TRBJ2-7,ASKNRAPSEQY
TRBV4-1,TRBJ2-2,ASSQDLVTLFTGELF
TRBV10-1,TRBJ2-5,ASSDGGGPGETQY
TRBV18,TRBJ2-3,ASSPPLTDTQY
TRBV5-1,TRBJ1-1,ASSLGRAGEAF
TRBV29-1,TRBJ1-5,SVGTGGIGQPQH
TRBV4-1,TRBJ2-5,ASSQDQGRQETQY
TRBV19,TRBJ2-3,ASSLTSGLADTQY
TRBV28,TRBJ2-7,ASSSPARRQY
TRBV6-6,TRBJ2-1,ASRTGVAYNEQF
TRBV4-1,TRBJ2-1,ASSQDKGLAREF
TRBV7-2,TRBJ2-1,ASSKSARGRRYNEQF
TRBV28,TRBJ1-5,ASIGVNQPQH
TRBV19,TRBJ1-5,ASRGLNGISDQPQH
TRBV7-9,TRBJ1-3,ASSLQGSPGNTIY
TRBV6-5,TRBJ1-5,ASSYLTGDQPQH
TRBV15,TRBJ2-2,ATSRDRRQRNTGELF
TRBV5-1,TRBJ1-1,ASSFRGMNTEAF
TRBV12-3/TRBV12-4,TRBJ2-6,AGRISGANVLT
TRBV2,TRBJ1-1,ASTGTVNTEAF
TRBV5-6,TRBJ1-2,ASSLIGGFYGYT
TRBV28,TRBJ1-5,ASSLIPGPSHPPQH
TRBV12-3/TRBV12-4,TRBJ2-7,ATATGSYEQY
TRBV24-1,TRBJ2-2,ATSGPLNTGELF
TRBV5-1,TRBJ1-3,ASSQDRGTGNTIY
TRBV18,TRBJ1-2,ASSAEWTADYGYT
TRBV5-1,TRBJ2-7,ASSPLSRDEQY
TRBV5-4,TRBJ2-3,ASSLGVAGKDTQY
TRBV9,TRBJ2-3,ASSVGPGLDTDTQY
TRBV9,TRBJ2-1,ASSVEARGHEQF
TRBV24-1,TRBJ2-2,ATSDLTVGELF
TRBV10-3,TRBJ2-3,AIRDRGGDTQY
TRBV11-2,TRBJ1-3,ASSFGGGNTIY
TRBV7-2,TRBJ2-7,ASSLRSGDGHYEQY
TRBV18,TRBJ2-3,ASSPPSLETQY
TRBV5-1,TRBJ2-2,ASSPGGTNTGELF
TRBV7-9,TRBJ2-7,ASSLAWILTGLDEQY
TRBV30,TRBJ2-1,AWRVAGVHNEQF
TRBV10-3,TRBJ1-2,AISEGSQEANYGYT
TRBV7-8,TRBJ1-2,ASTDRQGAKGYT
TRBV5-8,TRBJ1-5,ASSLGRVSQPQH
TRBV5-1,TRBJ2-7,ASSLWTVGSEQY
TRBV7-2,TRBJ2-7,ASSFIGGNHEQY
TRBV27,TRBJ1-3,ASSLLSGNIIY
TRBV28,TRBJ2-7,ASSLGGLPPYEQY
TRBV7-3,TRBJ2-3,ASRARDSDTQY
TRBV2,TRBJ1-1,ASAGFAEAF
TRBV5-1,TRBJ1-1,ASSLPGRSLNTEAF
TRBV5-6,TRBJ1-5,ASSFGLDQPQH